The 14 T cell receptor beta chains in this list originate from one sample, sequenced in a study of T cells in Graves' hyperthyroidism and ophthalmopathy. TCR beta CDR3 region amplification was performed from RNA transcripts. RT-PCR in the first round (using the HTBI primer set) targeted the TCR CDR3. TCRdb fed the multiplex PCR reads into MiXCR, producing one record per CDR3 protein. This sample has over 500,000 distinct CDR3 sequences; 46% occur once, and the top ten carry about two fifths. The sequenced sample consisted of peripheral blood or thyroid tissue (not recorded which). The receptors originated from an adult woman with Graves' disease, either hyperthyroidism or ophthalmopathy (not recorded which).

CDR3 sequence: CASSPSGQVLSSYNSPLHF. As DNA, the CDR3 is TGTGCCAGCAGCCCCTCCGGACAGGTCTTGAGCTCCTATAATTCACCCCTCCACTTT. The rearrangement uses TRBV7-9 and TRBJ1-6; 7 bases agree with TRBD1. The CDR3 contains 19 residues. Germline V lookup: CDR1 SEHNR, CDR2 FQNEAQ (reference sequence). V lost 5 bases to trimming and J lost 0 bases; unmatched junction nucleotides: 13.

The CDR3 here is CASSETGARSEKLFF. CDR3 bases: TGTGCCAGCAGTGAAACAGGGGCCCGGTCTGAAAAACTGTTTTTT. This rearrangement joins TRBV25-1 to TRBJ1-4, with 7 bases matching TRBD1. With V trimmed by 2 bases and J by 7 bases, 7 bases remained unmatched. This CDR3 has 15 amino acids. The germline CDR1 and CDR2 sequences are MGHDK and SYGVNS.

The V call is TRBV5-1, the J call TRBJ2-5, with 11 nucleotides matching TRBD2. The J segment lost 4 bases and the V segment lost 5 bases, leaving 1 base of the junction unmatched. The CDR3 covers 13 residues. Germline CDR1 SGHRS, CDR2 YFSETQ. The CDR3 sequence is CASRTSGRETQYF. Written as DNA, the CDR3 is TGCGCCAGCAGAACTAGCGGGAGAGAGACCCAGTACTTC.

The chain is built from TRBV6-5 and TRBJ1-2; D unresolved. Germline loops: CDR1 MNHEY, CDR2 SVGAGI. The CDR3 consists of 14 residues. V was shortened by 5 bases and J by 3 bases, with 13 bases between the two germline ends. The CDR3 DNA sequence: TGTGCCAGCAGTCCCTCGGCCCCTTACTATGGCTACACCTTC. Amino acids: CASSPSAPYYGYTF.

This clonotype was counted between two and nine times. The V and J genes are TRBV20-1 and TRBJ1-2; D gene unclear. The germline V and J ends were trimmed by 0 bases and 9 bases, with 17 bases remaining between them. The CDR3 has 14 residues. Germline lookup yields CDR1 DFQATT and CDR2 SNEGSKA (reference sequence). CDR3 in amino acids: CSARDPETFSSYTF. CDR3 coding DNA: TGCAGTGCTAGAGATCCGGAAACATTCTCGAGCTACACCTTC.

The CDR3 sequence is CSARQDREEPQHF. The CDR3 DNA reads as TGCAGTGCTAGACAGGACAGGGAGGAGCCCCAGCATTTT. The chain couples TRBV20-1 to TRBJ1-5, with 8 bases matching TRBD1. This CDR3 is 13 amino acids long. Germline CDR1 is DFQATT and CDR2 is SNEGSKA (reference sequence). The ends lost 2 bases at V and 8 bases at J; junction bases unmatched: 5.

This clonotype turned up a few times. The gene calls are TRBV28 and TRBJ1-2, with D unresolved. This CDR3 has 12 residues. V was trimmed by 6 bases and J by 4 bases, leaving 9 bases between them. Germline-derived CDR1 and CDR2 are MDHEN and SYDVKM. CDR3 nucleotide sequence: TGTGCCAGCAGCTTTCGACTCTATGGCTACACCTTC. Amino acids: CASSFRLYGYTF.

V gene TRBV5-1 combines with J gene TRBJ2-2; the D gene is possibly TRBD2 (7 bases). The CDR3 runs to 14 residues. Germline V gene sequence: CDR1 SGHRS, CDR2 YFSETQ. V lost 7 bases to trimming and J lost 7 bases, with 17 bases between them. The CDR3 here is CASWDYRVGGELFF. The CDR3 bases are TGCGCCAGCTGGGACTACAGGGTAGGCGGGGAGCTGTTTTTT.

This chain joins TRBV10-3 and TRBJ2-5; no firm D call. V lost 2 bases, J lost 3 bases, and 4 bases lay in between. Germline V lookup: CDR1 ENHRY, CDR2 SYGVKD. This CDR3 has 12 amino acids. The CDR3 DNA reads TGTGCCATCAGTGAGGAAGAAGAGACCCAGTACTTC. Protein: CAISEEEETQYF.

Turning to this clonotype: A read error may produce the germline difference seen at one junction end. CDR3: CASSQEQPDTYCYTF. DNA of the CDR3: TGCGCCAGCAGCCAAGAACAGCCGGACACCTATTGCTACACCTTC. This rearrangement joins TRBV9 to TRBJ1-2, with D maybe TRBD1 (5 bases). Germline V gives CDR1 SGDLS, CDR2 YYNGEE. There are 15 residues in the CDR3.

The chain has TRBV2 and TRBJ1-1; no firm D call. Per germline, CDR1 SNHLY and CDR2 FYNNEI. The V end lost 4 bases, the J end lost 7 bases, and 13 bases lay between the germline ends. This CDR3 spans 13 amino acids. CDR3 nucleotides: TGTGCCAGCAGTGTTAGCGGAACTAATGAAGCTTTCTTT. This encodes CASSVSGTNEAFF.

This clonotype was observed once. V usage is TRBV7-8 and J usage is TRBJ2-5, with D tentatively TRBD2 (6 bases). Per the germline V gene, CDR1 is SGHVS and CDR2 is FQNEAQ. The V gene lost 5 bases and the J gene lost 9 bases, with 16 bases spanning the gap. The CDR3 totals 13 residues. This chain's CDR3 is CASSPSAGQPQYF. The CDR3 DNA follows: TGTGCCAGCAGCCCCTCTGCGGGGCAGCCCCAGTACTTC.

This CDR3 is CSARGQSTYEQYF. The CDR3 DNA is TGCAGTGCCCGGGGACAGTCAACCTACGAGCAGTACTTC. This chain joins TRBV20-1 and TRBJ2-7; 7 bases are a match to TRBD1. Trimming at V came to 6 bases and at J to 2 bases, leaving 7 bases not matched to a gene. The CDR3 is 13 amino acids. Germline V gene sequence: CDR1 DFQATT, CDR2 SNEGSKA (reference sequence).

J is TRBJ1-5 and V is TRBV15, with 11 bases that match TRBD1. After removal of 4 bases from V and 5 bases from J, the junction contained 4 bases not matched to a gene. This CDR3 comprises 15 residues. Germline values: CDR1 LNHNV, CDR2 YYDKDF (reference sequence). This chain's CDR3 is CATSTPGQGDQPQHF. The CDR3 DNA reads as TGTGCCACCAGCACACCGGGACAGGGGGATCAGCCCCAGCATTTT.